Sequencing of this T cell receptor (beta chain) was carried out in a study of shared T cell receptors in the human thymus. Germline V lookup: CDR1 SGHNT, CDR2 YYREEE (reference sequence). The CDR3 is made up of 15 amino acids. V lost 5 bases and J 0 bases, leaving 14 bases between the germline ends. In its sample, this clone was seen a few times. Clones were read by immunoSEQ multiplex PCR, and TCRdb kept only the in-frame ones, dropping some. Of about 660,000 clones in the sample, around 89% were seen once. These same records also appear under a second study, on human thymus T cells. That work contributes: Each of the donors was a healthy Finnish infant who was undergoing open corrective cardiac surgery for congenital heart defects. Thymic and blood repertoires appeared to carry a bias in their V and J gene usage.

V and J are TRBV5-4 and TRBJ1-1; a possible D gene is TRBD1 (6 bases). Sequencing was carried out using thymocytes. This clonotype originated in a boy under three years old with a congenital heart defect. The CDR3 sequence: CASRRDKSLNTEAFF. For the CDR3, the DNA is TGTGCCAGCAGAAGGGACAAGTCTTTGAACACTGAAGCTTTCTTT.